The sequence of this T cell receptor beta chain was determined in a study of patients and donors after allogeneic stem cell transplantation. In this sample, this clonotype turned up a few times. There are 14 residues in the CDR3. V was cut by 5 bases and J by 1 base, with 11 bases left in between. TCRdb redid the calling of the RT-PCR reads with MiXCR, one entry per CDR3 protein. Here the sample spans 20,000 to 30,000 distinct CDR3 sequences, under 55% being singletons. Sequenced material: blood, either unsorted or a sorted T cell fraction (not recorded which). The gene calls are TRBV12-3 or TRBV12-4 and TRBJ2-5, with D tentatively TRBD1 (6 bases). This TCR derives from a human donor who was either an allogeneic HSCT recipient or a stem cell or donor lymphocyte infusion donor (not recorded which). It is not recorded whose cells these are; they may come from a transplant donor. The CDR3 bases are TGTGCCAGCAGTGACAGGAACAGCCAAGAGACCCAGTACTTC. It translates to CASSDRNSQETQYF.